Below, 18 T cell receptor beta chains from the same sample are listed, as sequenced in a study of shared clonotypes between healthy human individuals. Sequencing used immunoSEQ multiplex PCR; TCRdb keeps in-frame clones, though not all of them. The data hold some 2,000,000 clones, with approximately 94% observed a single time. Sequencing was carried out using naive CD4+ T cells sorted from blood. Stated subset: CD45RA+ positively selected. The receptors stem from a man between 18 and 35 years old in good health.

The CDR3 DNA sequence: TGTGCCAGCAGTATCGATAACTATGGCTACACCTTC. Translated: CASSIDNYGYTF. The gene calls are TRBV6-6 and TRBJ1-2; D is unresolved. The germline gives CDR1 MNHNY, CDR2 SVGAGI (reference sequence). This CDR3 is built from 12 residues. V dropped 5 bases and J dropped 1 base, with 5 bases sitting between them.

The rearrangement joins TRBV5-4 to TRBJ2-7; possible D gene TRBD1, 5 bases. The CDR3 consists of 14 residues. Trimming took off 3 bases at V and 2 bases at J, with 12 bases between the two ends. Germline V gene sequence: CDR1 SGHNT, CDR2 YYREEE (reference sequence). The CDR3 loop reads CASSSTTATYEQYF. The CDR3, as DNA: TGTGCCAGCAGCTCGACGACAGCAACCTACGAGCAGTACTTC.

About this clone itself: Mismatch with germline at one junction end may stem from a read error. The genes are TRBV7-7 and TRBJ2-5; 8 bases match TRBD2. The CDR3 contains 16 residues. The germline V gene has CDR1 SSHAT and CDR2 FNYEAQ (reference sequence). Here the CDR3 DNA reads TGTGCTAGCAGCGCAACCGGGACTAGAGGGCAAGAGACCCAGTACTTC. Protein sequence: CASSATGTRGQETQYF.

This chain uses TRBV18 with TRBJ2-3; TRBD2 might be the D (5 bases). Germline assignment: CDR1 KGHSH and CDR2 LQKENI. CDR3 length equals 13 residues. V shed 0 bases and J shed 10 bases, with 11 bases lying between them. The CDR3 loop is CASSPPSGVSQYF. DNA of the CDR3: TGTGCCAGCTCACCACCGAGCGGCGTATCGCAGTATTTT.

The chain carries TRBV5-3 and TRBJ2-7; 14 bases line up with TRBD2. TRBV5-3 is an open reading frame, and its role is uncertain. V gave up 0 bases and J gave up 3 bases; unmatched junction bases: 11. The CDR3 length is 19 residues. CDR3 protein: CARSLVVGLAGGPCYEQYF. CDR3 nucleotides: TGTGCCAGAAGCTTGGTCGTAGGACTAGCGGGAGGCCCCTGCTACGAGCAGTACTTC.

V and J are TRBV5-4 and TRBJ2-2, with 7 bases identical to TRBD1. J gave up 1 base and V 0 bases, and 3 bases lay outside the gene matches. The CDR3 length is 16 residues. Looked up from germline, CDR1 is SGHNT and CDR2 is YYREEE (reference sequence). CDR3 DNA: TGTGCCAGCAGCTTGGCCGGGACAGTGAACACCGGGGAGCTGTTTTTT. Translated: CASSLAGTVNTGELFF.

The J gene is TRBJ1-1, the V gene TRBV18, with D perhaps matching TRBD1 (5 bases). Deletions cut 2 bases from V and 1 base from J, with 20 bases between. Germline values: CDR1 KGHSH, CDR2 LQKENI. The CDR3 spans 18 residues. DNA for the CDR3: TGTGCCAGCTCACCAAGCAGGGTGGCCCCACCACCGAACACTGAAGCTTTCTTT. It is translated as CASSPSRVAPPPNTEAFF. The full variable domain, rest sourced from reference TRBV18 and TRBJ1-1, is NAGVMQNPRHLVRRRGQEARLRCSPMKGHSHVYWYRQLPEEGLKFMVYLQKENIIDESGMPKERFSAEFPKEGPSILRIQQVVRGDSAAYFCASSPSRVAPPPNTEAFFGQGTRLTVV.

In the case of this clone: This sample also contains other DNA sequences that code for the same CDR3. As DNA, the CDR3 is TGTGCTAGTGGTTTGGGACCAGACACTGAAGCTTTCTTT. Protein product: CASGLGPDTEAFF. The chain recombines TRBV12-5 with TRBJ1-1; no clear D. V lost 1 base to trimming and J lost 3 bases, with 6 bases between them. This CDR3 contains 13 residues. Germline assignment: CDR1 LGHNT and CDR2 FRNRAP.

This clone was observed once. The CDR3, as DNA: TGTGCCAGCAGTGGGGCGACAGGGCTTACAACTAATGAAAAACTGTTTTTT. Protein sequence: CASSGATGLTTNEKLFF. The rearrangement links TRBV28 to TRBJ1-4; 7 bases line up with TRBD1. The CDR3 is 17 amino acids. V lost 5 bases, J lost 0 bases, and 9 bases stayed unmatched. Germline V gene sequence: CDR1 MDHEN, CDR2 SYDVKM.

The CDR3 sequence is CASSDRQGSSPLHF. The CDR3 coding sequence is TGTGCCAGCAGCGACAGACAGGGAAGTTCACCCCTCCACTTT. The gene calls are TRBV9 and TRBJ1-6; 7 bases line up with TRBD1. The CDR3 is made up of 14 amino acids. J was trimmed by 9 bases and V by 3 bases; bases with no gene match: 6. The germline gives CDR1 SGDLS, CDR2 YYNGEE.

Written as DNA, the CDR3 is TGTGCCAGCAGTCCCAGAGGGGCCCCCTATGGCTACACCTTC. Amino acid sequence: CASSPRGAPYGYTF. The J gene is TRBJ1-2, the V gene TRBV11-3; perhaps TRBD1 as D (5 bases). In germline, CDR1 is SGHNT, CDR2 YENEEA. The V gene lost 6 bases and the J gene lost 4 bases, with 15 bases spanning the gap. The CDR3 is 14 amino acids. Complete variable domain (other parts from reference TRBV11-3 and TRBJ1-2): EAGVVQSPRYKIIEKKQPVAFWCNPISGHNTLYWYLQNLGQGPELLIRYENEEAVDDSQLPKDRFSAERLKGVDSTLKIQPAELGDSAVYLCASSPRGAPYGYTFGSGTRLTVV.

CDR3 amino acids: CASSTFQYLSSYEQYF. The DNA of the CDR3 is TGTGCCAGCAGCACTTTTCAATATCTTAGTTCCTACGAGCAGTACTTC. J is TRBJ2-7 and V is TRBV5-6; D call uncertain. CDR3 length: 16 amino acids. Looked up from germline, CDR1 is SGHDT and CDR2 is YYEEEE. V was clipped by 4 bases and J by 1 base, with 18 bases between them.

This clone was observed a single time. The chain's CDR3 is CASSQRMGLQETQYF. In nucleotides, the CDR3 is TGCGCCAGCAGCCAACGTATGGGACTCCAAGAGACCCAGTACTTC. The chain recombines TRBV4-3 with TRBJ2-5, with D possibly matching TRBD2 (6 bases). The CDR3 contains 15 residues. V was pared by 2 bases and J by 1 base, with 11 bases between. Germline V lookup: CDR1 LGHNA, CDR2 YSLEER.

V gene TRBV4-2 combines with J gene TRBJ1-1, with D perhaps matching TRBD1 (5 bases). CDR3 length equals 17 residues. Germline V gene lookup returns CDR1 LGHNA and CDR2 YNFKEQ. V lost 5 bases, J lost 4 bases, and 23 bases lay in between. The CDR3 spells CASSVEIKGSRGTEAFF. The CDR3 DNA follows: TGTGCCAGCAGCGTCGAGATTAAGGGGTCCCGCGGCACTGAAGCTTTCTTT.

This clone was seen just once. J is TRBJ2-1 and V is TRBV6-6; 8 bases map to TRBD2. CDR1 is MNHNY and CDR2 is SVGAGI in the germline V gene (reference sequence). The ends lost 5 bases at V and 4 bases at J; junction bases unmatched: 10. This CDR3 contains 16 residues. Here the CDR3 reads CASSKKREQPYNEQFF. For the CDR3, the DNA is TGTGCCAGCAGTAAAAAGCGGGAGCAACCATACAATGAGCAGTTCTTC.

CDR3 DNA sequence: TGTGCCAGCAGGTTCAGGGGGAGCGGCACCTACAATGAGCAGTTCTTC. This encodes CASRFRGSGTYNEQFF. The chain recombines TRBV27 with TRBJ2-1, with TRBD1 identical over 7 bases. Trimming removed 6 bases from V and 2 bases from J; junction bases left unmatched: 10. The CDR3 length is 16 residues. CDR1 is MNHEY, CDR2 SMNVEV, per germline (reference sequence).

CDR3 in amino acids: CAWATGFGEQYF. In DNA form, the CDR3 reads TGTGCCTGGGCGACAGGGTTCGGCGAGCAGTACTTC. The chain joins TRBV30 to TRBJ2-7, with 7 nucleotides matching TRBD1. This CDR3 spans 12 amino acids. Germline loops: CDR1 GTSNPN, CDR2 SVGIG (reference sequence). V lost 5 bases and J lost 6; bases outside the gene matches: 7.

The CDR3 DNA sequence: TGTGCCAGCAGCTTACTCCGGGACGCAGGCTCCCTGTTTTTT. Encoded protein: CASSLLRDAGSLFF. The rearrangement joins TRBV6-5 to TRBJ1-4, with D possibly TRBD1 on 5 matching bases. Trimming removed 6 bases from V and 14 bases from J, with 22 bases in between. Germline CDR1 reads MNHEY; CDR2 reads SVGAGI. This CDR3 spans 14 amino acids.